A single sample gave rise to the 6 T cell receptor beta chains below, sequenced in a study of monozygotic twins with inflammatory bowel disease (dated by TCRdb to the late 2010s). Library prep was done by 5' RACE. Sequencing was carried out with an Illumina HiSeq 2500. Through TCRdb reprocessing, the reads give one entry per CDR3 protein sequence; DNA is omitted. This sample's table has entries for 300,000 to 400,000 distinct CDR3 sequences. The ten largest clones represent just over 2.5% of the sample. The specimen sequenced was blood. These receptors were collected from a human donor with ulcerative colitis or Crohn's disease, or a healthy co-twin of an affected twin (not recorded which).

The V call is TRBV5-4, the J call TRBJ2-1; lacking DNA, the TRBD1 call made by TCRdb goes unchecked. Germline loops: CDR1 SGHNT, CDR2 YYREEE (reference sequence). This CDR3 spans 13 amino acids. The CDR3: CASRKDARREQFF. Together with reference TRBV5-4 and TRBJ2-1, the CDR3 gives the full variable domain: ETGVTQSPTHLIKTRGQQVTLRCSSQSGHNTVSWYQQALGQGPQFIFQYYREEENGRGNFPPRFSGLQFPNYSSELNVNALELDDSALYLCASRKDARREQFFGPGTRLTVL.

The chain couples TRBV7-9 to TRBJ2-5. The CDR3 consists of 11 residues. Germline V gene sequence: CDR1 SEHNR, CDR2 FQNEAQ (reference sequence). CDR3 sequence reads: CASRTSETQYF.

The V gene is TRBV15, the J gene TRBJ2-2. From germline, CDR1 is LNHNV and CDR2 YYDKDF (reference sequence). CDR3 length: 17 residues. This CDR3 reads CATSRDETRRYTGELFF.

The V gene is TRBV20-1, the J gene TRBJ2-7; TCRdb proposes TRBD1, but this gene call is untestable without DNA. Per the germline V gene, CDR1 is DFQATT and CDR2 is SNEGSKA (reference sequence). The CDR3 sequence is 15 residues long. The CDR3 loop is CSARVIQGISYEQYF.

The rearrangement links TRBV5-1 to TRBJ2-7; TCRdb's D gene call, TRBD1, goes unchecked for lack of DNA. CDR1 SGHRS and CDR2 YFSETQ come from the germline V gene. This CDR3 region has 15 residues. The CDR3 sequence: CASSAGDEAVDEQYF.

The CDR3 is CASSLFTGLAGNIQYF. V gene TRBV5-1 combines with J gene TRBJ2-4; lacking DNA, the TRBD2 call made by TCRdb goes unchecked. Looked up from germline, CDR1 is SGHRS and CDR2 is YFSETQ. This CDR3 contains 16 residues. Drawing the rest from reference TRBV5-1 and TRBJ2-4, the complete variable domain is KAGVTQTPRYLIKTRGQQVTLSCSPISGHRSVSWYQQTPGQGLQFLFEYFSETQRNKGNFPGRFSGRQFSNSRSEMNVSTLELGDSALYLCASSLFTGLAGNIQYFGAGTRLSVL.